These T cell receptor beta chains were read from a single sample in a study of OX40 agonist ivuxolimab in advanced cancers. Generated by immunoSEQ multiplex PCR, the TCRdb table keeps only in-frame clones and is missing some. The data hold approximately 100,000 clones, with approximately 84% observed a single time. The sample was CD4+ or CD8+ T cells sorted from blood, taken in a trial of the OX40 agonist ivuxolimab. The origin of the receptors is an adult with an advanced solid tumor such as melanoma, head and neck, liver or kidney cancer. Each CDR3 is given with its conserved first and last residue. The D gene is left open where the match is weak. Where a row states a size, it is once, few, many or the class of an expanded clone; other rows omit it.

V: TRBV11-1
J: TRBJ2-6
D: NA
size: NA
CDR3: CASSLNVISGANVLTF
DNA: TGTGCCAGCAGCTTAAACGTCATCTCTGGGGCCAACGTCCTGACTTTC

V: TRBV7-2
J: TRBJ2-1
D: TRBD2
size: NA
CDR3: CASSLATSGSAINEQFF
DNA: TGTGCCAGCAGCTTAGCGACTAGCGGGAGTGCCATCAATGAGCAGTTCTTC

V: TRBV19
J: TRBJ2-5
D: NA
size: once
CDR3: CASSIGGGSETQYF
DNA: TGTGCCAGTAGTATCGGAGGGGGCTCGGAGACCCAGTACTTC

V: TRBV2
J: TRBJ1-3
D: TRBD1
size: NA
CDR3: CASRGQYSGNTIYF
DNA: TGTGCCAGCAGGGGACAGTATTCTGGAAACACCATATATTTT

V: TRBV7-9
J: TRBJ2-5
D: TRBD2
size: NA
CDR3: CASSWLAGTQETQYF
DNA: TGTGCCAGCAGCTGGTTAGCGGGGACTCAAGAGACCCAGTACTTC

V: TRBV4-1
J: TRBJ2-1
D: TRBD2
size: NA
CDR3: CASSQEVAGVVGEQFF
DNA: TGCGCCAGCAGCCAAGAGGTAGCGGGAGTCGTAGGTGAGCAGTTCTTC

V: TRBV7-3
J: TRBJ2-7
D: NA
size: NA
CDR3: CASSLAAGSDEQYF
DNA: TGTGCCAGCAGCTTAGCTGCGGGGTCCGACGAGCAGTACTTC

V: TRBV2
J: TRBJ2-7
D: NA
size: NA
CDR3: CASRDSPGFSKYEQYF
DNA: TGTGCCAGCAGAGACAGTCCGGGGTTTAGTAAGTACGAGCAGTACTTC

V: TRBV9
J: TRBJ2-5
D: NA
size: once
CDR3: CASSVSAQETQYF
DNA: TGTGCCAGCAGCGTTAGCGCCCAAGAGACCCAGTACTTC

V: TRBV5-1
J: TRBJ1-1
D: NA
size: NA
CDR3: CASSLAGTLNTEAFF
DNA: TGCGCCAGCAGCTTGGCCGGGACACTGAACACTGAAGCTTTCTTT

V: TRBV6-4
J: TRBJ1-6
D: NA
size: NA
CDR3: CASSEAQGRYNSPLHF
DNA: TGTGCCAGCAGTGAAGCACAGGGTCGGTATAATTCACCCCTCCACTTT

V: TRBV27
J: TRBJ2-1
D: NA
size: NA
CDR3: CASSKEPPHIAPENNEQFF
DNA: TGTGCCAGCAGTAAGGAGCCCCCCCACATTGCCCCGGAGAACAATGAGCAGTTCTTC

V: TRBV14
J: TRBJ1-2
D: NA
size: NA
CDR3: CASSQSWDVGGNYGYTF
DNA: TGTGCCAGTAGCCAGAGTTGGGACGTCGGAGGGAACTATGGCTACACCTTC

V: TRBV5-4
J: TRBJ2-5
D: NA
size: NA
CDR3: CASSPGTYPQETQYF
DNA: TGTGCCAGCAGCCCCGGGACTTACCCACAAGAGACCCAGTACTTC

V: TRBV9
J: TRBJ2-3
D: NA
size: NA
CDR3: CASSRNRAYTDTQYF
DNA: TGTGCCAGCAGCAGGAACAGGGCGTACACAGATACGCAGTATTTT

V: TRBV19
J: TRBJ1-4
D: NA
size: NA
CDR3: CASTALTGNAEKLFF
DNA: TGTGCCAGTACCGCCCTCACTGGGAACGCTGAAAAACTGTTTTTT

V: TRBV7-9
J: TRBJ2-5
D: NA
size: NA
CDR3: CASRPGLVATQYF
DNA: TGTGCCAGCAGACCGGGACTGGTAGCGACCCAGTACTTC

V: TRBV6-1
J: TRBJ2-1
D: TRBD2
size: NA
CDR3: CASSARGAGGTYNEQFF
DNA: TGTGCCAGCAGTGCCCGGGGAGCGGGAGGGACCTACAATGAGCAGTTCTTC

V: TRBV5-1
J: TRBJ2-7
D: NA
size: NA
CDR3: CASSLDVRAAPSYEQYF
DNA: TGCGCCAGCAGCTTGGACGTTAGGGCGGCGCCGTCCTACGAGCAGTACTTC

V: TRBV2
J: TRBJ1-1
D: TRBD1
size: NA
CDR3: CASSVTGGMNTEAFF
DNA: TGTGCCAGCAGTGTGACAGGGGGCATGAACACTGAAGCTTTCTTT

V: TRBV19
J: TRBJ1-5
D: TRBD1
size: NA
CDR3: CARRQGHSNQPQHF
DNA: TGTGCCAGAAGACAGGGGCATAGCAATCAGCCCCAGCATTTT

V: TRBV18
J: TRBJ2-7
D: NA
size: NA
CDR3: CASSPTSFYEQYF
DNA: TGTGCCAGCTCACCGACGAGTTTCTACGAGCAGTACTTC

V: TRBV30
J: TRBJ2-1
D: NA
size: NA
CDR3: CAWSISSYNEQFF
DNA: TGTGCCTGGAGTATTAGCTCCTACAATGAGCAGTTCTTC

V: TRBV6-6
J: TRBJ1-5
D: NA
size: NA
CDR3: CASSYSVGRWEQPQHF
DNA: TGTGCCAGCAGTTACTCGGTCGGGCGCTGGGAACAGCCCCAGCATTTT

V: TRBV4-3
J: TRBJ2-1
D: TRBD2
size: NA
CDR3: CASSRFSGGPFNEQFF
DNA: TGCGCCAGCAGCCGATTCTCGGGGGGGCCATTTAATGAGCAGTTCTTC

V: TRBV18
J: TRBJ2-1
D: TRBD1
size: NA
CDR3: CATGTGNGYNEQFF
DNA: TGTGCCACCGGGACAGGGAACGGCTACAATGAGCAGTTCTTC

V: TRBV7-2
J: TRBJ2-3
D: NA
size: NA
CDR3: CASSLEGRDTDTQYF
DNA: TGTGCCAGCAGCTTAGAAGGGCGGGACACAGATACGCAGTATTTT

V: TRBV2
J: TRBJ2-7
D: NA
size: NA
CDR3: CASKGGMGYEQYF
DNA: TGTGCCAGCAAGGGCGGGATGGGGTACGAGCAGTACTTC

V: TRBV2
J: TRBJ2-7
D: NA
size: few
CDR3: CASRVGLAYEQYF
DNA: TGTGCCAGCAGGGTGGGGTTGGCCTACGAGCAGTACTTC

V: TRBV9
J: TRBJ2-2
D: TRBD2
size: NA
CDR3: CASGLAVNTGELFF
DNA: TGTGCCAGCGGACTAGCGGTTAACACCGGGGAGCTGTTTTTT

V: TRBV19
J: TRBJ1-5
D: NA
size: once
CDR3: CASKRRTDTVNSNQPQHF
DNA: TGTGCCAGTAAGCGCCGGACGGATACTGTTAATAGCAATCAGCCCCAGCATTTT

V: TRBV19
J: TRBJ2-3
D: NA
size: NA
CDR3: CASSATPEGPTDTQYF
DNA: TGTGCCAGTAGCGCCACGCCGGAGGGGCCCACAGATACGCAGTATTTT

V: TRBV11-3
J: TRBJ2-7
D: TRBD2
size: NA
CDR3: CASSFELAAYEQYF
DNA: TGTGCCAGCAGCTTCGAACTAGCGGCCTACGAGCAGTACTTC

V: TRBV7-2
J: TRBJ2-7
D: NA
size: NA
CDR3: CASSWSSHEQYF
DNA: TGTGCCAGCAGCTGGTCCAGTCACGAGCAGTACTTC

V: TRBV7-2
J: TRBJ2-7
D: NA
size: NA
CDR3: CASSLGGGEQYF
DNA: TGTGCCAGCAGCCTCGGTGGTGGAGAGCAGTACTTC

V: TRBV2
J: TRBJ2-5
D: NA
size: NA
CDR3: CATSEEGYQETQYF
DNA: TGTGCCACAAGTGAAGAGGGCTATCAAGAGACCCAGTACTTC

V: TRBV2
J: TRBJ2-2
D: TRBD2
size: NA
CDR3: CASMVEAGVGELFF
DNA: TGTGCCAGCATGGTGGAAGCGGGAGTCGGGGAGCTGTTTTTT

V: TRBV6-5
J: TRBJ1-5
D: TRBD1
size: few
CDR3: CATRGANQPQHF
DNA: TGTGCCACCAGGGGGGCCAATCAGCCCCAGCATTTT